This section outlines one T cell receptor beta chain sequence together with its context. The antigen is unknown. The data were obtained in a study of cytomegalovirus exposure and HLA in healthy donors. With 60 Vbeta and 13 Jbeta primers, the PCR was carried out. Data came from immunoSEQ multiplex PCR; TCRdb stores just in-frame clones and leaves some out. The sample lists around 150,000 clones; roughly 78% were seen once. Study-level findings and limits: Cytomegalovirus association was assigned to under 200 TCR beta chains.

V shed 0 bases and J 6 bases; nucleotides not matched to a gene: 5. The germline V gene has CDR1 MNHEY and CDR2 SVGAGI. The CDR3 runs 15 residues. This rearrangement joins TRBV6-5 to TRBJ1-5; 7 bases are a match to TRBD1. Sequenced input: PBMCs. This receptor was identified in a man under 40 in good health. As DNA, the CDR3 is TGTGCCAGCAGTTACTCTTCCAGGGGGAGTCAGCCCCAGCATTTT. Protein product: CASSYSSRGSQPQHF.